The rows below give T cell receptor beta chains drawn from one sample of a study of T cell responses to AZD1222 COVID-19 vaccine. Profiled with immunoSEQ multiplex PCR; TCRdb holds only in-frame clones, not every one. The repertoire holds about 89,000 clones, about 86% seen once, with around 5.9% in the top ten. The material was peripheral blood, obtained 28 days after the second AZD1222 dose. The receptors were gathered from an adult who received the AZD1222 COVID-19 vaccine. Both conserved end residues are part of each CDR3. A D gene is named only where the DNA matches it firmly. Some rows mark clone size as missing; the rest say once, few, many or name a class of expanded clone.

>TRBJ2-3|TRBV20-1|NA|TRBD2
TGCAGTGCTAGTGAGCGGGGGCCCACAGATACGCAGTATTTT
CSASERGPTDTQYF
>TRBJ1-1|TRBV29-1|NA|NA
TGCAGCGTTGGCAGGGCAGTGAACACTGAAGCTTTCTTT
CSVGRAVNTEAFF
>TRBJ1-3|TRBV6-5|NA|TRBD1
TGTGCCAGCAGAAGGACAGGGACTGGAAACACCATATATTTT
CASRRTGTGNTIYF
>TRBJ1-3|TRBV15|NA|TRBD1
TGTGCCACCAGCACTCGTGACCGGGACAGGGTCTCTGGAAACACCATATATTTT
CATSTRDRDRVSGNTIYF
>TRBJ1-1|TRBV5-6|NA|NA
TGTGCCAGCAGCTCCCTTCCAACAGGGAACACTGAAGCTTTCTTT
CASSSLPTGNTEAFF
>TRBJ1-3|TRBV29-1|NA|TRBD1
TGCAGCGCTATCCAGAGATCCCGGGGACAGGGGTCCGGGAGCTCTGGAAACACCATATATTTT
CSAIQRSRGQGSGSSGNTIYF
>TRBJ2-2|TRBV10-1|NA|NA
TGCGCCAGCTCTCACCTCCCTGGGGACACCGGGGAGCTGTTTTTT
CASSHLPGDTGELFF
>TRBJ2-2|TRBV5-4|NA|TRBD2
TGTGCCAGCAGCCCCGGGGGGACGATTACCGGGGAGCTGTTTTTT
CASSPGGTITGELFF
>TRBJ1-1|TRBV6-2/TRBV6-3|NA|NA
TGTGCCAGCAGTTACTCGAATCAGGGAGACACTGAAGCTTTCTTT
CASSYSNQGDTEAFF
>TRBJ1-1|TRBV6-5|NA|TRBD1
TGTGCCAGCAGTTACAGAGGGGGCGAGACTGAAGCTTTCTTT
CASSYRGGETEAFF
>TRBJ2-1|TRBV19|NA|TRBD2
TGTGCCAGTAGTATCGGGACTAGCGGATACAATGAGCAGTTCTTC
CASSIGTSGYNEQFF
>TRBJ1-6|TRBV7-6|NA|TRBD1
TGTGCCAGCAGCTTTGACAGGGTTAATTCACCCCTCCACTTT
CASSFDRVNSPLHF
>TRBJ2-7|TRBV7-9|NA|TRBD2
TGTGCCAGCAGCGGGAAGCGGGGGGAGGACTACGAGCAGTACTTC
CASSGKRGEDYEQYF
>TRBJ2-3|TRBV3-1/TRBV3-2|NA|TRBD1
TGTGCCAGCACCCGCAGGGGGCCCGATACGCAGTATTTT
CASTRRGPDTQYF
>TRBJ1-5|TRBV7-3|NA|NA
TGTGCCAGCAGCCGACAGGCCAATCAGCCCCAGCATTTT
CASSRQANQPQHF
>TRBJ1-5|TRBV19|NA|NA
TGTGCCAGTAGTAGAGGGCGGAATCAGCCCCAGCATTTT
CASSRGRNQPQHF
>TRBJ2-7|TRBV30|NA|NA
TGTGCCTGGAGTGAAAGGGCTGGGGAGCAGTACTTC
CAWSERAGEQYF
>TRBJ2-5|TRBV5-5|NA|TRBD1
TGTGCCAGCAGCTCACAGGGGGCTGAAGAGACCCAGTACTTC
CASSSQGAEETQYF
>TRBJ2-7|TRBV7-2|NA|NA
TGTGCCAGCAGCTTCCTGCCGGGGACCTACGAGCAGTACTTC
CASSFLPGTYEQYF
>TRBJ1-2|TRBV24-1|NA|TRBD1
TGTGCCACCAGTGATCCGGACAGGGGGCGACTTGGCTACACCTTC
CATSDPDRGRLGYTF
>TRBJ1-1|TRBV19|NA|NA
TGTGCCAGTAGGTTGGCAGGGGTCATGAACACTGAAGCTTTCTTT
CASRLAGVMNTEAFF
>TRBJ1-5|TRBV11-2|NA|NA
TGTGCCAGCAGCTTAGGTGGGTTGGGCAATCAGCCCCAGCATTTT
CASSLGGLGNQPQHF
>TRBJ2-7|TRBV27|NA|TRBD1
TGTGCCAGCGGATTTGGAGGGACAGGGGGTTCCTACGAGCAGTACTTC
CASGFGGTGGSYEQYF
>TRBJ1-2|TRBV2|once|NA
TGTGCCAGCAGTAGGATCTCTTCTAACTATGGCTACACCTTC
CASSRISSNYGYTF
>TRBJ1-5|TRBV12-3/TRBV12-4|NA|NA
TGTGCCAGCAGTTTCGGCGGGGAGCCCCAGCATTTT
CASSFGGEPQHF
>TRBJ2-1|TRBV11-2|NA|TRBD1
TGTGCCAGCAGCTCGTCCGGGACAGATTACAATGAGCAGTTCTTC
CASSSSGTDYNEQFF
>TRBJ2-1|TRBV18|NA|TRBD2
TGTGCCAGCTCACCTTCGGCTAGCGGGAGGCCGGTTGAGCAGTTCTTC
CASSPSASGRPVEQFF
>TRBJ1-2|TRBV11-2|NA|NA
TGTGCCAGCAGACCCCTCGGACTCGCTGGCTACACCTTC
CASRPLGLAGYTF
>TRBJ1-2|TRBV18|NA|NA
TGTGCCAGCTCCGGGGACGCGCGCTATGGCTACACCTTC
CASSGDARYGYTF
>TRBJ1-1|TRBV7-8|NA|NA
TGTGCCAGCAGCCTAGACCGGGACCGTGAAGCTTTCTTT
CASSLDRDREAFF
>TRBJ1-2|TRBV30|NA|NA
TGTGCCTGGAGTGACCGTGGTAATGGCTACACCTTC
CAWSDRGNGYTF
>TRBJ2-7|TRBV28|NA|NA
TGTGCCAGCAGTCTAGAAACAGGGTACCCCTACGAGCAGTACTTC
CASSLETGYPYEQYF
>TRBJ2-2|TRBV18|NA|TRBD2
TGTGCCAGCTCACCACGAGGGCGCCTAGCGGGGAACACCGGGGAGCTGTTTTTT
CASSPRGRLAGNTGELFF